This T cell receptor beta chain emerged from a study of OX40 agonist ivuxolimab in advanced cancers. Study-wide context: Patients with hepatocellular carcinoma, melanoma, renal cell or head and neck cancer made up the dose-escalation patients. Among those enrolled, mean age was about 58 years (range roughly 20 to 80) and 75% to 90% were male.

Sequenced by immunoSEQ multiplex PCR; TCRdb stores in-frame clones only, minus some. The profile shows 55,000 to 60,000 clones, around four fifths of them singletons. The sequences come from CD4+ or CD8+ T cells sorted from blood, collected in a trial of the OX40 agonist ivuxolimab. The sequence was collected from an adult with an advanced solid tumor such as melanoma, head and neck, liver or kidney cancer.

The CDR3: CAWSVPRMNTEAFF. The DNA of the CDR3 is TGTGCCTGGAGTGTACCCAGAATGAACACTGAAGCTTTCTTT. V gene TRBV30 combines with J gene TRBJ1-1; D uncertain. Germline V gene data show CDR1 as GTSNPN and CDR2 as SVGIG (reference sequence). CDR3 length equals 14 residues. Trimming removed 0 bases from V and 0 bases from J, with 8 bases in between.